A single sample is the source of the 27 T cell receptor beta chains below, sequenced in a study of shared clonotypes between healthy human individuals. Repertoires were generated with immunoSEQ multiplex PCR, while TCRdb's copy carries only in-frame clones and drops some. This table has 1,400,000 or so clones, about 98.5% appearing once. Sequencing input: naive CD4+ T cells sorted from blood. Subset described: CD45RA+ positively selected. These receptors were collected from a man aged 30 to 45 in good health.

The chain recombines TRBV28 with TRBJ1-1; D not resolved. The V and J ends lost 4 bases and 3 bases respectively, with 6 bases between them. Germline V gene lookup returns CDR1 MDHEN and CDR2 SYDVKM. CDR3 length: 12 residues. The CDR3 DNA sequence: TGTGCCAGCAGTTCCCAGCACACTGAAGCTTTCTTT. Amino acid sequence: CASSSQHTEAFF. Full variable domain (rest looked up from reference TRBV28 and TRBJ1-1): DVKVTQSSRYLVKRTGEKVFLECVQDMDHENMFWYRQDPGLGLRLIYFSYDVKMKEKGDIPEGYSVSREKKERFSLILESASTNQTSMYLCASSSQHTEAFFGQGTRLTVV.

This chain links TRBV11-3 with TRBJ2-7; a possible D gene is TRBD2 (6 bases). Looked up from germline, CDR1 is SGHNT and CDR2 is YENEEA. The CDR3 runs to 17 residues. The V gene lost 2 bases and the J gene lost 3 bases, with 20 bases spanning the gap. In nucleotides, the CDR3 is TGTGCCAGCAGCTTACCCTTTCCCTCCGGACTATACTACGAGCAGTACTTC. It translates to CASSLPFPSGLYYEQYF.

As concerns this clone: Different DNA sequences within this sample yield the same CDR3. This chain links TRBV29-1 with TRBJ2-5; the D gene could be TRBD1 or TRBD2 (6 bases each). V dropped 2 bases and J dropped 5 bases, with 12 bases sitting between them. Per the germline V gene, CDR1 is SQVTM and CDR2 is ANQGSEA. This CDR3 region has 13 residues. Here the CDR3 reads CSVELGAGETQYF. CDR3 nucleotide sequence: TGCAGCGTTGAATTGGGGGCGGGGGAGACCCAGTACTTC.

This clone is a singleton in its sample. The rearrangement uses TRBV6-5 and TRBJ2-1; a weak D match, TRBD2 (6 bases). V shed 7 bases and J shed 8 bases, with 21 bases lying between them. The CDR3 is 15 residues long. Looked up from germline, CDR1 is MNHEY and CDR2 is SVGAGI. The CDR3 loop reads CASNRKGGSSDEQFF. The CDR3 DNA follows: TGTGCCAGCAATAGAAAAGGAGGGTCTTCAGATGAGCAGTTCTTC.

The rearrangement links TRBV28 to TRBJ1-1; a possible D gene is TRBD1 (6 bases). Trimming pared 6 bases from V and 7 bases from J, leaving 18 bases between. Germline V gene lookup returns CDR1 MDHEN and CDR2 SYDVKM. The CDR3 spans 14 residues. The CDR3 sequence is CASSQGAGDGEAFF. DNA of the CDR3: TGTGCCAGCAGCCAAGGTGCAGGGGACGGTGAAGCTTTCTTT. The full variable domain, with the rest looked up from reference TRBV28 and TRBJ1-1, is DVKVTQSSRYLVKRTGEKVFLECVQDMDHENMFWYRQDPGLGLRLIYFSYDVKMKEKGDIPEGYSVSREKKERFSLILESASTNQTSMYLCASSQGAGDGEAFFGQGTRLTVV.

This CDR3 is CASSKRPTANYGYTF. For the CDR3, the DNA is TGTGCCAGCAGCAAGAGACCGACAGCTAACTATGGCTACACCTTC. The gene calls are TRBV7-2 and TRBJ1-2; possible D gene TRBD1, 5 bases. V was cut by 5 bases and J by 0 bases, with 13 bases left in between. This CDR3 region has 15 residues. Germline CDR1 is SGHTA and CDR2 is FQGNSA.

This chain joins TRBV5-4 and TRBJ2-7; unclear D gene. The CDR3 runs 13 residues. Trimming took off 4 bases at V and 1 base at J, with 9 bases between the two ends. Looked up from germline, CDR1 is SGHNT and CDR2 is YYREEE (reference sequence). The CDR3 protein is CASSLYTSYEQYF. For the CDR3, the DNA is TGTGCCAGCAGCCTCTACACTTCCTACGAGCAGTACTTC. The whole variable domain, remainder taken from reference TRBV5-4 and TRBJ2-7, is ETGVTQSPTHLIKTRGQQVTLRCSSQSGHNTVSWYQQALGQGPQFIFQYYREEENGRGNFPPRFSGLQFPNYSSELNVNALELDDSALYLCASSLYTSYEQYFGPGTRLTVT.

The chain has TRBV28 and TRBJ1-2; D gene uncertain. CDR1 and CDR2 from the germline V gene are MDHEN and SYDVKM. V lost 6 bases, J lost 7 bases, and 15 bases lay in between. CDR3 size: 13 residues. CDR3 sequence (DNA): TGTGCCAGCAGGCCTCAGGTGCCCGGTGGCTACACCTTC. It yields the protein CASRPQVPGGYTF.

CDR3 in DNA: TGTGCCTGGAGTGTGCTAGCGGGAGAGCCGGGCCCCGTCACAGATACGCAGTATTTT. Translating gives CAWSVLAGEPGPVTDTQYF. V is TRBV30 and J is TRBJ2-3, with 10 bases matching TRBD2. Germline lookup yields CDR1 GTSNPN and CDR2 SVGIG (reference sequence). V lost 0 bases and J lost 2; bases outside the gene matches: 14. The CDR3 is made up of 19 amino acids.

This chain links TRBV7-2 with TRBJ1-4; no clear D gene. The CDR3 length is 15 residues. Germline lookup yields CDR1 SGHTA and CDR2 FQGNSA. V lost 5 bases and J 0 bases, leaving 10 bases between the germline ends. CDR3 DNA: TGTGCCAGCAGCCCCCGCGCTGCAACTAATGAAAAACTGTTTTTT. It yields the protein CASSPRAATNEKLFF.

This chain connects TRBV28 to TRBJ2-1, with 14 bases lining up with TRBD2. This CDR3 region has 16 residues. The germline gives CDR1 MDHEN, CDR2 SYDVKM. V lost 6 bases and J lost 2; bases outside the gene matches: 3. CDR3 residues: CASSRLAGGAYNEQFF. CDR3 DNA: TGTGCCAGCAGCAGACTAGCGGGAGGGGCCTACAATGAGCAGTTCTTC.

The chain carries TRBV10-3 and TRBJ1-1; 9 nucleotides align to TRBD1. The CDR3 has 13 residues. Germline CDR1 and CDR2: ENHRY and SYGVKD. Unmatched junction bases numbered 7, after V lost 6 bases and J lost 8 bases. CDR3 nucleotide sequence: TGTGCCATCAGCAAACCCGGGACAGGGGAAGCTTTCTTT. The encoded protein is CAISKPGTGEAFF.

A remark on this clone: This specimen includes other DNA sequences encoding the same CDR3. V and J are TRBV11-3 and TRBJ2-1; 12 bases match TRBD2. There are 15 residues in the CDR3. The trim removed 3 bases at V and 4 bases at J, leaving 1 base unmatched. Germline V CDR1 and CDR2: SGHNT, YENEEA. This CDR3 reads CASSLTSGSYNEQFF. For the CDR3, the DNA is TGTGCCAGCAGCTTGACTAGCGGGAGTTACAATGAGCAGTTCTTC.

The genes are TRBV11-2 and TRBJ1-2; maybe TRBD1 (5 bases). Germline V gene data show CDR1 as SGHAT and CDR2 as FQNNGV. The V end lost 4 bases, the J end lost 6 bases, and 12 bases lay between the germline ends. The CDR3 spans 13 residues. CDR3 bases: TGTGCCAGCAGCTCCCGGATCAGGGATGGCTACACCTTC. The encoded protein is CASSSRIRDGYTF. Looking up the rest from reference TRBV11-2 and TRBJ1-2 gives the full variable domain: EAGVAQSPRYKIIEKRQSVAFWCNPISGHATLYWYQQILGQGPKLLIQFQNNGVVDDSQLPKDRFSAERLKGVDSTLKIQPAKLEDSAVYLCASSSRIRDGYTFGSGTRLTVV.

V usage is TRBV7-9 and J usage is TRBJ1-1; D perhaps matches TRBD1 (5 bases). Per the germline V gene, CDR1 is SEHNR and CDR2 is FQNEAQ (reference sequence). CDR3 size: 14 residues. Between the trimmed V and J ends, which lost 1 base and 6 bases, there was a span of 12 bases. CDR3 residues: CASSLEGLSPEAFF. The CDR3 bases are TGTGCCAGCAGCTTAGAGGGGTTGAGCCCTGAAGCTTTCTTT.

The CDR3 loop reads CASSLWGRRNQPQHF. In DNA form, the CDR3 reads TGTGCCAGCAGTTTATGGGGGCGTCGCAATCAGCCCCAGCATTTT. This chain connects TRBV28 to TRBJ1-5, with D tentatively TRBD1 (5 bases). The germline CDR1 and CDR2 sequences are MDHEN and SYDVKM. The length of the CDR3 is 15 residues. The germline V and J ends were trimmed by 0 bases and 2 bases, with 8 bases remaining between them.

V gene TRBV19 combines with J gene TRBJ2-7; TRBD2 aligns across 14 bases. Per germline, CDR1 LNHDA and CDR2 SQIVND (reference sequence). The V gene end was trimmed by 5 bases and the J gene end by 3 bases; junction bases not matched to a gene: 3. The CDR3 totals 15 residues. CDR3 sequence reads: CASSPGTSGSYEQYF. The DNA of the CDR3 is TGTGCCAGTAGTCCCGGGACTAGCGGGAGCTACGAGCAGTACTTC.

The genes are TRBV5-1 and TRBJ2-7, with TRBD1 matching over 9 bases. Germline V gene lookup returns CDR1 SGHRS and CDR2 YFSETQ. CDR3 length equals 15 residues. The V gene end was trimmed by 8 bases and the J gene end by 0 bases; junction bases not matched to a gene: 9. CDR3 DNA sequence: TGCGCCAGTTGCTTAATGACAGGGGGCTCCTACGAGCAGTACTTC. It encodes CASCLMTGGSYEQYF.

CDR3 in DNA: TGTGCCACCAGCAGAGATCAGGGAACGGCCTGGGGCTACACCTTC. Its protein is CATSRDQGTAWGYTF. The chain couples TRBV15 to TRBJ1-2, with D perhaps matching TRBD1 (5 bases). The CDR3 covers 15 residues. Trimming shortened V by 0 bases and J by 8 bases, and 16 bases separated the two germline ends. Germline CDR1 reads LNHNV; CDR2 reads YYDKDF (reference sequence).

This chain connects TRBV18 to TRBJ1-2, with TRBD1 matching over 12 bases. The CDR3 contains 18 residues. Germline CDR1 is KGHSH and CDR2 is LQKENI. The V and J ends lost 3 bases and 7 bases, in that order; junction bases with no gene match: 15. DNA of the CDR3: TGTGCCAGCTCACCGAAGACCGGGACAGGGGGCGTCCCTGGTGGCTACACCTTC. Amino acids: CASSPKTGTGGVPGGYTF.

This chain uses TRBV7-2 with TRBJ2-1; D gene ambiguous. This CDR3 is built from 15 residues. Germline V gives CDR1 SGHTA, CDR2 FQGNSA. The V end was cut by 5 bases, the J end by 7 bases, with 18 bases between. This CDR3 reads CASSLNRIYNNEQFF. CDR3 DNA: TGTGCCAGCAGCCTCAATAGGATCTACAATAATGAGCAGTTCTTC.

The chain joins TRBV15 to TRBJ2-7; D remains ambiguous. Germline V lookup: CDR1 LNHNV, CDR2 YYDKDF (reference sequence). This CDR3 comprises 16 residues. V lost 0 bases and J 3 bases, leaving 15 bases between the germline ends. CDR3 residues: CATSRDLVGLNYEQYF. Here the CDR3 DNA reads TGTGCCACCAGCAGAGATCTGGTAGGTCTAAACTACGAGCAGTACTTC.

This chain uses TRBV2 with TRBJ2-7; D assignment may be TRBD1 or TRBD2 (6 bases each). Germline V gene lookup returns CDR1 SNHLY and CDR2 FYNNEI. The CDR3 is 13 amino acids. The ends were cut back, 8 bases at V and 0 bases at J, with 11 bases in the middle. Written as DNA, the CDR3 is TGTGCCAGCGGAGGGGACAACTCCTACGAGCAGTACTTC. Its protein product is CASGGDNSYEQYF.

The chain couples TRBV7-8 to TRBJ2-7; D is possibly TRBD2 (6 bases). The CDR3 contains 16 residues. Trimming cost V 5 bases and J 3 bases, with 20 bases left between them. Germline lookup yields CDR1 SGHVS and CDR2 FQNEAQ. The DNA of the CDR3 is TGTGCCAGCAGCCGTAGTTTTCTGCGGGACGGCTACGAGCAGTACTTC. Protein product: CASSRSFLRDGYEQYF.

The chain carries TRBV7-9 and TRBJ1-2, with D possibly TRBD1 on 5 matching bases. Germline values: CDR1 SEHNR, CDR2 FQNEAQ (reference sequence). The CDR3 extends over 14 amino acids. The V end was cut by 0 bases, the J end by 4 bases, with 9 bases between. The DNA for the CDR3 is TGTGCCAGCAGCTTAGCGAGCCAGGGCTATGGCTACACCTTC. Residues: CASSLASQGYGYTF.

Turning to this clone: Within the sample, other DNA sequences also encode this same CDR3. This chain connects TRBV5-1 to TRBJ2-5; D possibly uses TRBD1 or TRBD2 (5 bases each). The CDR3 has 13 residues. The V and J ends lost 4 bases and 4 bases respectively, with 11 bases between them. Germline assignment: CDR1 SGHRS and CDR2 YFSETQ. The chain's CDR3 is CASSPQGRETQYF. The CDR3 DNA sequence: TGCGCCAGCAGCCCGCAGGGACGAGAGACCCAGTACTTC.

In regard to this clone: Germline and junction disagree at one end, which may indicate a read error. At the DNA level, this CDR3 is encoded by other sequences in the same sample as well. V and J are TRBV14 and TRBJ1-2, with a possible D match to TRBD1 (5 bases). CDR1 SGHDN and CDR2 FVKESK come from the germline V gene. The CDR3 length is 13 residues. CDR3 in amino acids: CASSQAGQGGYTF. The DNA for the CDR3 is TGTGCCAGCAGTCAAGCCGGCCAGGGTGGCTACACCTTC.